This T cell receptor beta chain was retrieved from a study of OX40 agonist ivuxolimab in advanced cancers. Study-level background: Partial responses occurred in three patients (one hepatocellular carcinoma, two cutaneous melanoma).

Researchers took blood at baseline, on cycle 4 day 1, and on cycle 7 day 1. Clones were read by immunoSEQ multiplex PCR, and TCRdb kept only the in-frame ones, dropping some. The sample yields 35,000 to 40,000 clones, 89% seen once. The CDR3 runs 16 residues. CDR1 is LGHNA and CDR2 is YSLEER in the germline V gene. V shed 8 bases and J 5 bases; nucleotides not matched to a gene: 12. Study-wide results and caveats: Partly responding patients at 0.1-3.0 mg/kg showed some of the smallest clonal expansion. In the 0.1 to 3.0 mg/kg range, CD4+ and CD8+ blood T cells had expanded clonally by week 6.

A remark on this clone: Antigen: not known.

Sequencing was performed on CD4+ or CD8+ T cells sorted from blood, taken in a trial of the OX40 agonist ivuxolimab. The genes are TRBV4-3 and TRBJ2-2, with 9 bases lining up with TRBD1. This TCR came from an adult with an advanced solid tumor such as melanoma, head and neck, liver or kidney cancer. CDR3 protein: CASSSSPGTGTGELFF. The CDR3 bases are TGCGCCAGCTCCTCTTCCCCCGGGACAGGGACCGGGGAGCTGTTTTTT.